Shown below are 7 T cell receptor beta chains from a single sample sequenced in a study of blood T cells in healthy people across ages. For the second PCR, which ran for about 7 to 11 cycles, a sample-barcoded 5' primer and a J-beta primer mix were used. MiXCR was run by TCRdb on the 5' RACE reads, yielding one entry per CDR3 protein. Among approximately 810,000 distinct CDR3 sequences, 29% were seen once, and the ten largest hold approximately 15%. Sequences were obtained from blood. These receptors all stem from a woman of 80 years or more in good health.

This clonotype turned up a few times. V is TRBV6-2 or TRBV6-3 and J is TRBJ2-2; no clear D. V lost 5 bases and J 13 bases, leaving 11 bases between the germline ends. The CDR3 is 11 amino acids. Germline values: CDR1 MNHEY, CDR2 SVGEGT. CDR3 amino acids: CASSTPGALFF. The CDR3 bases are TGTGCCAGCAGTACCCCAGGAGCGCTGTTTTTT.

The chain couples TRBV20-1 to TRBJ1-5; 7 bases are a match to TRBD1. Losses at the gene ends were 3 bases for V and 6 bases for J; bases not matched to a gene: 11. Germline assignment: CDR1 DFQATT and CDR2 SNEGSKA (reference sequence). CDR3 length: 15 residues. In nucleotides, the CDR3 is TGCAGTGCTAGTGAACAGGGGCCCGGGGGTCAGCCCCAGCATTTT. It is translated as CSASEQGPGGQPQHF.

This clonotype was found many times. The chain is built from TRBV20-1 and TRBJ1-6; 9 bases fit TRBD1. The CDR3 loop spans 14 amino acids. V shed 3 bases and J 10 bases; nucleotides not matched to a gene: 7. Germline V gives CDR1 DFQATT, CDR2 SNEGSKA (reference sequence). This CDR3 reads CSARGQGDLSPLHF. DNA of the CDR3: TGCAGTGCTAGGGGACAGGGAGACCTCTCACCCCTCCACTTT.

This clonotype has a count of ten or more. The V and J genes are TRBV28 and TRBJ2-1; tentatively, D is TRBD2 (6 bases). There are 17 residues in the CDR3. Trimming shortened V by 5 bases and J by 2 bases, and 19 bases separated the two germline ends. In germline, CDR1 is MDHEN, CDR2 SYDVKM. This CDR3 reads CASSQGGTLGPYNEQFF. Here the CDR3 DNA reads TGTGCCAGCAGTCAAGGCGGGACCCTAGGCCCCTACAATGAGCAGTTCTTC. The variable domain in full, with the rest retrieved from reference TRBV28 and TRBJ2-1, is DVKVTQSSRYLVKRTGEKVFLECVQDMDHENMFWYRQDPGLGLRLIYFSYDVKMKEKGDIPEGYSVSREKKERFSLILESASTNQTSMYLCASSQGGTLGPYNEQFFGPGTRLTVL.

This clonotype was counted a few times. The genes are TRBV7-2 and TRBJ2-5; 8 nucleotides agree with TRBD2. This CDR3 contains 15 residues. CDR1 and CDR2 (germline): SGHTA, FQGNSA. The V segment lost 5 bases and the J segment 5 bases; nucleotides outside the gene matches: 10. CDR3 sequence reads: CASSNSGNLGETQYF. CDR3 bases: TGTGCCAGCAGCAATAGCGGGAATTTAGGGGAGACCCAGTACTTC.

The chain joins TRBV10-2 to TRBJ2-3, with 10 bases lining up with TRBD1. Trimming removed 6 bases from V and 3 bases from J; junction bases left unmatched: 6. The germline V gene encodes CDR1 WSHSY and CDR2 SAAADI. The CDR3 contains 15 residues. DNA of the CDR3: TGCGCCAGCAGCGACAGGGGGCGAGAGACAGATACGCAGTATTTT. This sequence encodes CASSDRGRETDTQYF.

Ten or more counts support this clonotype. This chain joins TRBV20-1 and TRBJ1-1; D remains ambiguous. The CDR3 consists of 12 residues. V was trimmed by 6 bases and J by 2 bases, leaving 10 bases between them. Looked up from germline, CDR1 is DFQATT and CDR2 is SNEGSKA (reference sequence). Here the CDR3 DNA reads TGCAGTGCCCGGGCCCAAAACACTGAAGCTTTCTTT. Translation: CSARAQNTEAFF.